Listed below are T cell receptor beta chains from one sample, sequenced in a study of shared clonotypes between healthy human individuals. Data came from immunoSEQ multiplex PCR; TCRdb stores just in-frame clones and leaves some out. The sample includes over 1.5 million clones, approximately 98% of them seen just once. The sequenced sample consisted of naive CD4+ T cells sorted from blood. These receptors were taken from a man aged 30-40 years in good health. The conserved cysteine and the conserved F or W are not part of the CDR3 here.

CDR3 protein: ASSQEGTGHSYNEQF; V gene: TRBV14; J gene: TRBJ2-1
CDR3 protein: ASSYSESSGNTIY; V gene: TRBV6-5; J gene: TRBJ1-3
CDR3 protein: ASSGGTVETQY; V gene: TRBV7-7; J gene: TRBJ2-5
CDR3 protein: ASSARERVRLEQY; V gene: TRBV6-1; J gene: TRBJ2-7
CDR3 protein: ASSIPGRARNEQF; V gene: TRBV19; J gene: TRBJ2-1
CDR3 protein: ASRVSGTYEQY; V gene: TRBV6-5; J gene: TRBJ2-7
CDR3 protein: ASSLDGAYSNQPQH; V gene: TRBV5-1; J gene: TRBJ1-5
CDR3 protein: ASTRQDGGIYNEQF; V gene: TRBV9; J gene: TRBJ2-1
CDR3 protein: ASSRGVNEKLF; V gene: TRBV19; J gene: TRBJ1-4
CDR3 protein: ASSVGAGPGVYEQY; V gene: TRBV9; J gene: TRBJ2-7
CDR3 protein: ASSITGYAEAF; V gene: TRBV5-1; J gene: TRBJ1-1
CDR3 protein: AWSKGFTYEQY; V gene: TRBV30; J gene: TRBJ2-7
CDR3 protein: ASSSSITGGGQETQY; V gene: TRBV18; J gene: TRBJ2-5
CDR3 protein: ASSFFGLAGGPITYNEQF; V gene: TRBV18; J gene: TRBJ2-1
CDR3 protein: ASSQPAGVDTGELF; V gene: TRBV4-3; J gene: TRBJ2-2
CDR3 protein: ASSDLVVAGIVDEQF; V gene: TRBV2; J gene: TRBJ2-1
CDR3 protein: ASSLEVLAGHNEQY; V gene: TRBV7-9; J gene: TRBJ2-7
CDR3 protein: ASSLYRGGFETQY; V gene: TRBV28; J gene: TRBJ2-5